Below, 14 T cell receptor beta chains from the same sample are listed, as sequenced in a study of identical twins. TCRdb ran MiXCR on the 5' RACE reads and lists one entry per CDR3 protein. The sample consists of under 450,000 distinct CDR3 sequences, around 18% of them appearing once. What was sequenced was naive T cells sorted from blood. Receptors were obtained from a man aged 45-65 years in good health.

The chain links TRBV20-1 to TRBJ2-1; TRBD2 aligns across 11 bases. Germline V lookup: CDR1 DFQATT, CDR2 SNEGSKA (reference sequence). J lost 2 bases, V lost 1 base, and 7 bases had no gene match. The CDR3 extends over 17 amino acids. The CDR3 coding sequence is TGCAGTGCTAGAGGGGAAATAGCGGGAGGGCCCTACAATGAGCAGTTCTTC. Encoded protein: CSARGEIAGGPYNEQFF.

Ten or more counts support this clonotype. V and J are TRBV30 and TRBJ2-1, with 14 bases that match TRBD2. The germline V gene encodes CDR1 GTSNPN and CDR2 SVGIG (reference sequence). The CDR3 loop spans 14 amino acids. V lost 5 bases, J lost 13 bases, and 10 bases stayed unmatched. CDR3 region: CAWSPVTSGGGQFF. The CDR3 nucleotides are TGTGCCTGGTCACCCGTGACTAGCGGGGGGGGCCAGTTCTTC.

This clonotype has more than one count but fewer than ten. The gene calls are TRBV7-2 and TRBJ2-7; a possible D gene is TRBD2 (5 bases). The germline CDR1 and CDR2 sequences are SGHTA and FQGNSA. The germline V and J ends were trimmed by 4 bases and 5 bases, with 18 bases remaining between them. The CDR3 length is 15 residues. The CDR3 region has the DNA TGTGCCAGCAGCTCACCGGGAACTAGATTCAACGAGCAGTACTTC. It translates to CASSSPGTRFNEQYF.

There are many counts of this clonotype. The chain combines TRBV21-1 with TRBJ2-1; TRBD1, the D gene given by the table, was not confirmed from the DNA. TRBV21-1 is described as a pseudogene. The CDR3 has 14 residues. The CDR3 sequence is CASRAPAPAGEQFF. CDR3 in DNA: TGTGCCAGCAGGGCACCTGCCCCCGCAGGTGAGCAGTTCTTC.

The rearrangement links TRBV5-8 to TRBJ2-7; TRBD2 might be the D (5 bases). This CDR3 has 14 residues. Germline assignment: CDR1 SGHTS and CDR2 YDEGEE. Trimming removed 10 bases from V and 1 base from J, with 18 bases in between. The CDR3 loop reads CAHAREAVSYEQYF. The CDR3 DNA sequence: TGTGCCCACGCCCGGGAAGCAGTGTCCTACGAGCAGTACTTC. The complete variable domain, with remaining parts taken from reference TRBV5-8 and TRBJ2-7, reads EAGVTQSPTHLIKTRGQQATLRCSPISGHTSVYWYQQALGLGLQFLLWYDEGEERNRGNFPPRFSGRQFPNYSSELNVNALELEDSALYLCAHAREAVSYEQYFGPGTRLTVT.

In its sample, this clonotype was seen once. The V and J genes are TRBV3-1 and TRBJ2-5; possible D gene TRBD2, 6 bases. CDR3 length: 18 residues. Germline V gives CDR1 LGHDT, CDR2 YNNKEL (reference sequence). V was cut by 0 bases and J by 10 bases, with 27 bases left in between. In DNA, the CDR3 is TGTGCCAGCAGCCAAGATAGGACTGGGCGGGGACTTTGGCTTGACCAGTACTTC. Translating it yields CASSQDRTGRGLWLDQYF.

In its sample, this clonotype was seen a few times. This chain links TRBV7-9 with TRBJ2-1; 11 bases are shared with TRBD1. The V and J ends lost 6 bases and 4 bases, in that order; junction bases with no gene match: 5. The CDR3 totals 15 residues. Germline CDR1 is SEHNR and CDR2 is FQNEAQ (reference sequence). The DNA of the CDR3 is TGTGCCAGCAGAGGGGGACAGGGGGAGTACAATGAGCAGTTCTTC. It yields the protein CASRGGQGEYNEQFF.

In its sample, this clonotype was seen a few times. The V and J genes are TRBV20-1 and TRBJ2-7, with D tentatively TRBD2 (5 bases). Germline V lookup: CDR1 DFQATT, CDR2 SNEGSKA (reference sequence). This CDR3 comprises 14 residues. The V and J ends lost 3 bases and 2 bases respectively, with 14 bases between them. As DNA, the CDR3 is TGCAGTGCTAGGACCGGGGTCCACCCCTACGAGCAGTACTTC. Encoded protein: CSARTGVHPYEQYF.

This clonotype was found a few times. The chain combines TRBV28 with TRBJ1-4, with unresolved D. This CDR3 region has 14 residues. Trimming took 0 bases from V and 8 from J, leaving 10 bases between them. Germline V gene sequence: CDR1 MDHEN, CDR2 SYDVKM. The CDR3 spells CASSLWSLGEKLFF. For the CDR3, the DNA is TGTGCCAGCAGTTTATGGAGTTTGGGAGAAAAACTGTTTTTT. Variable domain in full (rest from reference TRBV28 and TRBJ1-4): DVKVTQSSRYLVKRTGEKVFLECVQDMDHENMFWYRQDPGLGLRLIYFSYDVKMKEKGDIPEGYSVSREKKERFSLILESASTNQTSMYLCASSLWSLGEKLFFGSGTQLSVL.

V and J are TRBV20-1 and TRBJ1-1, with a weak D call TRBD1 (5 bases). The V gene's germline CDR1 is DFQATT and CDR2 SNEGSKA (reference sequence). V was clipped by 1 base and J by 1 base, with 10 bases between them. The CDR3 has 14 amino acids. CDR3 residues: CSARVGRGNTEAFF. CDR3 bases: TGCAGTGCTAGAGTAGGTAGGGGGAACACTGAAGCTTTCTTT.

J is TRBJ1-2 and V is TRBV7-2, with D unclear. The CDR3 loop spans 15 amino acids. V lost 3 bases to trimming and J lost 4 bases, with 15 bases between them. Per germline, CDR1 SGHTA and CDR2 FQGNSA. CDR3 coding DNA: TGTGCCAGCAGCTTCGACGGCATGCGTGCCTATGGCTACACCTTC. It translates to CASSFDGMRAYGYTF.

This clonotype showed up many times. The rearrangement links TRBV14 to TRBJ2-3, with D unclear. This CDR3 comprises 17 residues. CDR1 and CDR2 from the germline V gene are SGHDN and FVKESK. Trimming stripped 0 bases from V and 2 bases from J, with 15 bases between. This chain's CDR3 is CASSQDGPGDSTDTQYF. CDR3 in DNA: TGTGCCAGCAGCCAAGATGGACCAGGTGATTCCACAGATACGCAGTATTTT.

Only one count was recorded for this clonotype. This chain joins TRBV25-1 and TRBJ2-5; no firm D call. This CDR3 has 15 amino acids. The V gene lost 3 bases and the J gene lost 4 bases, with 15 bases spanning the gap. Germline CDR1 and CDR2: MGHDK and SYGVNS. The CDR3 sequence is CASSEVPPKGETQYF. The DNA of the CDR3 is TGTGCCAGCAGTGAGGTTCCCCCTAAGGGAGAGACCCAGTACTTC. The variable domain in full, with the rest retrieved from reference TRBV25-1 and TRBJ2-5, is EADIYQTPRYLVIGTGKKITLECSQTMGHDKMYWYQQDPGMELHLIHYSYGVNSTEKGDLSSESTVSRIRTEHFPLTLESARPSHTSQYLCASSEVPPKGETQYFGPGTRLLVL.

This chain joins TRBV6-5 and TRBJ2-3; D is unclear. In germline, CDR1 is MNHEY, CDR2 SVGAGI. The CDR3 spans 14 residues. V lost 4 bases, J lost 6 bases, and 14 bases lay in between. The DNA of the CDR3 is TGTGCCAGCAGTTTGACGCCCGGCATCGATACGCAGTATTTT. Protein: CASSLTPGIDTQYF.